One sample yielded the 26 T cell receptor beta chains listed below, sequenced in a study of Ad26.COV2.S vaccination and SARS-CoV-2 variants. The treatment denotes: 15 to 20 received Ad26.COV2.S at low or high dose, single or two shots; about 5 received placebo; per-sample allocation not given. Sampling took place 63 days after the first vaccine or placebo injection. The table came from immunoSEQ multiplex PCR; TCRdb's copy has only in-frame clones and leaves some out. The sample records about 350,000 clones, about 85% being singletons. The sample consisted of peripheral blood, taken in a trial of Ad26.COV2.S vaccine versus placebo. The receptors were gathered from a person aged 18-60 years who received the Ad26.COV2.S COVID-19 vaccine or a placebo.

The V gene is TRBV13, the J gene TRBJ2-5; TRBD2 agrees at 9 bases. Germline V gives CDR1 PRHDT, CDR2 FYEKMQ (reference sequence). V was pared by 7 bases and J by 4 bases, with 16 bases of the junction left unmatched. The CDR3 loop spans 17 amino acids. In nucleotides, the CDR3 is TGTGCCAGCACCCTGATGAGTTATAGCGGGGGTGGAGAGACCCAGTACTTC. Encoded protein: CASTLMSYSGGGETQYF.

J is TRBJ1-1 and V is TRBV27; 9 bases map to TRBD1. CDR3 size: 13 residues. Germline V gene lookup returns CDR1 MNHEY and CDR2 SMNVEV (reference sequence). V was clipped by 6 bases and J by 9 bases; unmatched bases: 8. The CDR3 loop reads CASSSRDRVKAFF. CDR3 bases: TGTGCCAGCAGCAGCCGGGACAGGGTTAAAGCTTTCTTT.

The rearrangement joins TRBV12-3 or TRBV12-4 to TRBJ2-1; 7 bases align to TRBD1. J lost 7 bases, V lost 6 bases, and 6 bases had no gene match. The CDR3 spans 13 residues. CDR3 protein: CASSSRQGNEQFF. DNA for the CDR3: TGTGCCAGCAGCTCCAGACAGGGAAATGAGCAGTTCTTC.

The chain carries TRBV13 and TRBJ2-3, with 11 positions matching TRBD2. This CDR3 contains 16 residues. The trim removed 4 bases at V and 2 bases at J, leaving 5 bases unmatched. CDR1 PRHDT and CDR2 FYEKMQ come from the germline V gene (reference sequence). CDR3 loop: CASSSGLAVHTDTQYF. CDR3 in DNA: TGTGCCAGCAGCTCGGGACTAGCGGTACACACAGATACGCAGTATTTT.

The V gene is TRBV6-5, the J gene TRBJ1-5, with unresolved D. CDR1 and CDR2 from the germline V gene are MNHEY and SVGAGI. The CDR3 loop spans 14 amino acids. V was shortened by 0 bases and J by 5 bases, with 8 bases between the two germline ends. CDR3 sequence (DNA): TGTGCCAGCAGTTACTCGTTTTGGGATCAGCCCCAGCATTTT. Its translation is CASSYSFWDQPQHF.

The rearrangement joins TRBV7-6 to TRBJ2-3; 7 bases are a match to TRBD1. V was clipped by 5 bases and J by 2 bases; unmatched bases: 10. The CDR3 has 16 amino acids. Germline CDR1 reads SGHVS; CDR2 reads FNYEAQ. For the CDR3, the DNA is TGTGCCAGCAGCCCCCTGGACAGGAGATACACAGATACGCAGTATTTT. It specifies CASSPLDRRYTDTQYF.

The chain is built from TRBV19 and TRBJ2-1; 9 bases map to TRBD1. In germline, CDR1 is LNHDA, CDR2 SQIVND (reference sequence). Germline trimming cut 5 bases from V and 9 bases from J; bases unmatched to any gene: 14. The CDR3 covers 16 residues. CDR3 residues: CASSLLGTGRNGEQFF. As DNA, the CDR3 is TGTGCCAGTAGTTTGCTTGGGACAGGGCGCAACGGTGAGCAGTTCTTC.

V usage is TRBV7-2 and J usage is TRBJ1-2; D might be TRBD1 (6 bases). This CDR3 has 14 amino acids. In germline, CDR1 is SGHTA, CDR2 FQGNSA. V lost 3 bases to trimming and J lost 3 bases, with 11 bases between them. This CDR3 is CASSFQGNYYGYTF. The CDR3 region has the DNA TGTGCCAGCAGCTTTCAGGGGAACTACTATGGCTACACCTTC.

This clone was picked up a small number of times. This chain uses TRBV5-4 with TRBJ1-1; 9 nucleotides line up with TRBD1. In germline, CDR1 is SGHNT, CDR2 YYREEE (reference sequence). The junction had 5 bases not matched to a gene; V was cut back by 2 bases and J by 6 bases. The length of the CDR3 is 14 residues. The CDR3 reads CASSFTGGVAEAFF. For the CDR3, the DNA is TGTGCCAGCAGCTTTACAGGGGGCGTCGCTGAAGCTTTCTTT.

The chain couples TRBV4-1 to TRBJ2-1; 7 bases line up with TRBD2. The CDR3 has 15 amino acids. Looked up from germline, CDR1 is MGHRA and CDR2 is YSYEKL. V was pared by 6 bases and J by 3 bases, with 8 bases of the junction left unmatched. CDR3 DNA sequence: TGCGCCAGCAGAGGAGTTGGCGGGAGCTACAATGAGCAGTTCTTC. Translated, it gives CASRGVGGSYNEQFF.

The chain employs TRBV5-4 and TRBJ2-3; possibly TRBD2 for D (5 bases). CDR3 length: 14 amino acids. Trimming took off 4 bases at V and 2 bases at J, with 11 bases between the two ends. Germline values: CDR1 SGHNT, CDR2 YYREEE (reference sequence). DNA of the CDR3: TGTGCCAGCAGCGCCACCGGGGTCACAGATACGCAGTATTTT. Its translation is CASSATGVTDTQYF.

This chain links TRBV7-8 with TRBJ2-7; 7 positions match TRBD1. Germline V gene lookup returns CDR1 SGHVS and CDR2 FQNEAQ. The junction had 7 bases not matched to a gene; V was cut back by 2 bases and J by 3 bases. This CDR3 is built from 15 residues. CDR3 bases: TGTGCCAGCAGCTTAAATCCGGGACAGCGCTACGAGCAGTACTTC. It codes for CASSLNPGQRYEQYF.

V gene TRBV9 combines with J gene TRBJ1-5; TRBD1 is a possible D gene (5 bases). Germline CDR1 is SGDLS and CDR2 is YYNGEE. The V end lost 3 bases, the J end lost 1 base, and 11 bases lay between the germline ends. The CDR3 totals 15 residues. The DNA of the CDR3 is TGTGCCAGCAGCGCGGCAGGGCAAAGCAATCAGCCCCAGCATTTT. It codes for CASSAAGQSNQPQHF.

The V gene is TRBV7-2, the J gene TRBJ2-7; either TRBD1 or TRBD2 may fit D (5 bases each). V was clipped by 3 bases and J by 3 bases, with 9 bases between them. CDR3 size: 13 residues. Germline CDR1 SGHTA, CDR2 FQGNSA. CDR3 bases: TGTGCCAGCAGCTTGGGACGATTCTACGAGCAGTACTTC. It is translated as CASSLGRFYEQYF.

Only one count was recorded for this clone. The chain joins TRBV19 to TRBJ2-7; perhaps TRBD1 as D (6 bases). Germline V gene lookup returns CDR1 LNHDA and CDR2 SQIVND (reference sequence). The CDR3 consists of 15 residues. The V gene lost 2 bases and the J gene lost 3 bases, with 14 bases spanning the gap. The CDR3 here is CASSISAGDDYEQYF. The CDR3 DNA is TGTGCCAGTAGTATATCGGCAGGGGATGACTACGAGCAGTACTTC.

The genes are TRBV4-3 and TRBJ2-5, with D perhaps matching TRBD1 or TRBD2 (5 bases each). From germline, CDR1 is LGHNA and CDR2 YSLEER. The CDR3 is 16 residues long. V was trimmed by 0 bases and J by 4 bases, leaving 15 bases between them. Here the CDR3 DNA reads TGCGCCAGCAGCCAAGACGAGGGGTCCACCGCAGAGACCCAGTACTTC. Translation gives CASSQDEGSTAETQYF.

The rearrangement links TRBV19 to TRBJ2-2; possible D gene TRBD2, 5 bases. The V gene's germline CDR1 is LNHDA and CDR2 SQIVND (reference sequence). The CDR3 runs 14 residues. Deletions cut 8 bases from V and 0 bases from J, with 10 bases between. CDR3 nucleotides: TGTGCCAGTTTGCGGGCCGCGAACACCGGGGAGCTGTTTTTT. Translation gives CASLRAANTGELFF.

The chain uses TRBV29-1 and TRBJ1-2, with a tentative D call TRBD1 (6 bases). CDR3 length equals 13 residues. The germline CDR1 and CDR2 sequences are SQVTM and ANQGSEA. V lost 5 bases and J lost 6, with 16 bases in between. In DNA, the CDR3 is TGCAGCGTTCAAACAGGGATGAGTGATGGCTACACCTTC. Translation: CSVQTGMSDGYTF.

CDR3 sequence reads: CASSPPRNEQFF. As DNA, the CDR3 is TGCGCCAGCAGCCCCCCCAGAAATGAGCAGTTCTTC. The V gene is TRBV5-1, the J gene TRBJ2-1; D is uncertain. Germline V gene sequence: CDR1 SGHRS, CDR2 YFSETQ. V was shortened by 4 bases and J by 7 bases, with 9 bases between the two germline ends. The CDR3 has 12 amino acids. The complete variable domain, with remaining parts taken from reference TRBV5-1 and TRBJ2-1, reads KAGVTQTPRYLIKTRGQQVTLSCSPISGHRSVSWYQQTPGQGLQFLFEYFSETQRNKGNFPGRFSGRQFSNSRSEMNVSTLELGDSALYLCASSPPRNEQFFGPGTRLTVL.

The chain recombines TRBV19 with TRBJ2-2; 10 bases map to TRBD2. The germline V gene encodes CDR1 LNHDA and CDR2 SQIVND (reference sequence). CDR3 length: 15 residues. V gave up 7 bases and J gave up 1 base; unmatched junction bases: 3. The CDR3 here is CASKRTSGNTGELFF. As DNA, the CDR3 is TGTGCCAGTAAGCGGACTAGCGGGAACACCGGGGAGCTGTTTTTT. The full variable domain, completed using reference TRBV19 and TRBJ2-2, is DGGITQSPKYLFRKEGQNVTLSCEQNLNHDAMYWYRQDPGQGLRLIYYSQIVNDFQKGDIAEGYSVSREKKESFPLTVTSAQKNPTAFYLCASKRTSGNTGELFFGEGSRLTVL.

As concerns this clone: This specimen includes other DNA sequences encoding the same CDR3. The genes are TRBV7-9 and TRBJ1-5, with a tentative D call TRBD1 (5 bases). Trimming removed 5 bases at V and 4 bases at J, with 12 bases between. Germline values: CDR1 SEHNR, CDR2 FQNEAQ (reference sequence). There are 14 residues in the CDR3. DNA for the CDR3: TGTGCCAGCAGCCTGAGGGGAGGGAATCAGCCCCAGCATTTT. Translation gives CASSLRGGNQPQHF.

The chain has TRBV4-1 and TRBJ2-7; no clear D gene. Per the germline V gene, CDR1 is MGHRA and CDR2 is YSYEKL. The CDR3 consists of 13 residues. V was shortened by 3 bases and J by 3 bases, with 9 bases between the two germline ends. CDR3 sequence reads: CASSHDVLYEQYF. The DNA of the CDR3 is TGCGCCAGCAGCCACGACGTTCTCTACGAGCAGTACTTC.

The chain employs TRBV19 and TRBJ2-4, with 9 bases fitting TRBD2. Per the germline V gene, CDR1 is LNHDA and CDR2 is SQIVND (reference sequence). CDR3 length equals 16 residues. V trimming: 3 bases; J trimming: 0 bases; junction bases outside the gene matches: 3. In DNA, the CDR3 is TGTGCCAGTAGTATGCTAGCGGGGATAGCCAAAAACATTCAGTACTTC. Protein sequence: CASSMLAGIAKNIQYF.

V and J are TRBV19 and TRBJ2-5, with a tentative D call TRBD2 (7 bases). CDR1 is LNHDA, CDR2 SQIVND, per germline (reference sequence). Trimming stripped 4 bases from V and 5 bases from J, with 20 bases between. This CDR3 spans 16 amino acids. The CDR3 protein is CASSKGGALGGETQYF. The CDR3 DNA reads as TGTGCCAGTAGTAAAGGGGGGGCCCTCGGCGGGGAGACCCAGTACTTC. The variable domain in full, completed from reference TRBV19 and TRBJ2-5, reads DGGITQSPKYLFRKEGQNVTLSCEQNLNHDAMYWYRQDPGQGLRLIYYSQIVNDFQKGDIAEGYSVSREKKESFPLTVTSAQKNPTAFYLCASSKGGALGGETQYFGPGTRLLVL.

The chain links TRBV27 to TRBJ2-1; TRBD2 matches at 10 bases. V lost 5 bases and J lost 4; bases outside the gene matches: 14. Germline V gene sequence: CDR1 MNHEY, CDR2 SMNVEV (reference sequence). The CDR3 runs to 18 residues. The CDR3 sequence: CASSRPNRGLARYNEQFF. CDR3 DNA: TGTGCCAGCAGTCGACCAAACCGGGGACTAGCGAGATACAATGAGCAGTTCTTC.

This chain connects TRBV6-5 to TRBJ2-3; weak D call: TRBD2 (7 bases). The CDR3 runs 13 residues. Germline V gene lookup returns CDR1 MNHEY and CDR2 SVGAGI. Trimming took off 7 bases at V and 6 bases at J, with 14 bases between the two ends. CDR3 coding DNA: TGTGCCAGCAACCTAGGGGGAGGGGATACGCAGTATTTT. Translated, it gives CASNLGGGDTQYF.